The clone carrying this TCR beta chain was counted ten times or more. Time point given: before trial treatment. The length of the CDR3 is 14 residues. V was pared by 0 bases and J by 6 bases, with 12 bases between. CDR1 MNHEY and CDR2 SVGEGT come from the germline V gene. The data were taken from a study of low-dose radiotherapy and immunotherapy resistance in tumors. TRAV- and TRBV-specific primers, spanning alpha and beta chains, primed first-strand cDNA. TCR amplification used 20 to 25 PCR cycles, a constant-region primer and a V-primer adapter. One entry per CDR3 protein, called by TCRdb with MiXCR from the reads. The profile shows fewer than 90,000 distinct CDR3 sequences, 15% to 20% of them singletons.

Sequencing was performed on PBMCs, taken before treatment. The sequence was collected from a male donor with prostate cancer. The genes are TRBV6-2 or TRBV6-3 and TRBJ2-7; D perhaps matches TRBD1 (5 bases). CDR3 coding DNA: TGTGCCAGCAGTTACTCATGGCAGGGTCCCGAGCAGTACTTC. It yields the protein CASSYSWQGPEQYF.